This record looks at one T cell receptor (beta chain) sequence and its context. The antigen is undetermined. This entry is derived from a study of vaccination effects on CD4 cells after COVID-19. Turning to the study itself: Samples were taken post-vaccine, and their median timing was 72 days after the second dose.

Peptide-pool stimulation followed by sequencing identified expanded antigen-specific CD4+ clonotypes in the ViraFEST assay. Subsequent to 10 days of culture, CD4+ T cells were isolated. PCR-confirmed SARS-CoV-2 infection occurred in the person between March and December 2020. Participants got two doses of BNT162b2 or mRNA-1273 vaccine. The assay was immunoSEQ multiplex PCR, and TCRdb's table has in-frame clones only and misses some. The sample lists roughly 15,000 clones, roughly 80% occurring once. Sequenced material: CD4+ T cells from PBMCs cultured with HCoV-NL63 spike peptides, taken after COVID-19 vaccination. This clonotype was obtained from a human donor who had a prior SARS-CoV-2 infection.

In DNA form, the CDR3 reads TGTGCCACCAGCAGAAGGACTAGCGGGGGAACAGATACGCAGTATTTT. Encoded protein: CATSRRTSGGTDTQYF. This chain joins TRBV15 and TRBJ2-3, with 13 bases that match TRBD2. Germline values: CDR1 LNHNV, CDR2 YYDKDF (reference sequence). V lost 2 bases and J lost 3; bases outside the gene matches: 2. The CDR3 runs to 16 residues.